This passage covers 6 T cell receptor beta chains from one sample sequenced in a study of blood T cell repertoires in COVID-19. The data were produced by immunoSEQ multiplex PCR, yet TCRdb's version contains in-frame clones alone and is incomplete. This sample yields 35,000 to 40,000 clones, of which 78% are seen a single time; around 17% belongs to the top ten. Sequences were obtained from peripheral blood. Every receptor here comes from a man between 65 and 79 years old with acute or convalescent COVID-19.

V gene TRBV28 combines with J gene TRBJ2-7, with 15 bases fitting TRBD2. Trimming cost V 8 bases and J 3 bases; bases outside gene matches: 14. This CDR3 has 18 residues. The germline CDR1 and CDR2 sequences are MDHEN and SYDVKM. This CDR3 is CASPPRGLAGGLVYEQYF. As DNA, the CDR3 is TGTGCCAGCCCTCCCCGGGGACTAGCGGGAGGTTTAGTCTACGAGCAGTACTTC. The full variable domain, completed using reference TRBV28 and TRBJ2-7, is DVKVTQSSRYLVKRTGEKVFLECVQDMDHENMFWYRQDPGLGLRLIYFSYDVKMKEKGDIPEGYSVSREKKERFSLILESASTNQTSMYLCASPPRGLAGGLVYEQYFGPGTRLTVT.

CDR3 loop: CSVGDNRYGYTF. The DNA for the CDR3 is TGCAGCGTTGGGGACAACCGCTATGGCTACACCTTC. The chain has TRBV29-1 and TRBJ1-2; the D gene is possibly TRBD1 (6 bases). The CDR3 consists of 12 residues. Trimming left V 4 bases short and J 4 bases short, with 10 bases between. CDR1 is SQVTM and CDR2 is ANQGSEA in the germline V gene.

The CDR3 region is CASSVTGLTDTQYF. The CDR3 DNA follows: TGTGCCAGCAGTGTGACAGGACTCACAGATACGCAGTATTTT. The chain couples TRBV25-1 to TRBJ2-3, with D tentatively TRBD1 (6 bases). In germline, CDR1 is MGHDK, CDR2 SYGVNS. The V end lost 4 bases, the J end lost 2 bases, and 10 bases lay between the germline ends. This CDR3 region has 14 residues.

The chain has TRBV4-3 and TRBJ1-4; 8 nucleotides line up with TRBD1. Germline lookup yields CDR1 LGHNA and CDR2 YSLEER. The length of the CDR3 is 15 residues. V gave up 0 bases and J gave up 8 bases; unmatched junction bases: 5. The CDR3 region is CASSQEGTGYEKLFF. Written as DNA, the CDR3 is TGCGCCAGCAGCCAAGAAGGGACAGGTTACGAAAAACTGTTTTTT.

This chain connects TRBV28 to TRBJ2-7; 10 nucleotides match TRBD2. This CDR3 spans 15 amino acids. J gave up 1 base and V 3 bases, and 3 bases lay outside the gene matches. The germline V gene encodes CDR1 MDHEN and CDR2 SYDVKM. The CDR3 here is CASSFHSGRSYEQYF. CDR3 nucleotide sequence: TGTGCCAGCAGTTTTCATAGCGGGAGGTCCTACGAGCAGTACTTC.

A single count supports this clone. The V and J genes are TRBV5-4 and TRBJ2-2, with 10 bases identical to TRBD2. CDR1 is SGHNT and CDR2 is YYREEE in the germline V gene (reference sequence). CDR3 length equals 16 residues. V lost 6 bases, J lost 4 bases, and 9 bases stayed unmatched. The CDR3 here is CASKSGTSVSTGELFF. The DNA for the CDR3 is TGTGCCAGCAAGTCCGGGACTAGCGTTAGCACCGGGGAGCTGTTTTTT.